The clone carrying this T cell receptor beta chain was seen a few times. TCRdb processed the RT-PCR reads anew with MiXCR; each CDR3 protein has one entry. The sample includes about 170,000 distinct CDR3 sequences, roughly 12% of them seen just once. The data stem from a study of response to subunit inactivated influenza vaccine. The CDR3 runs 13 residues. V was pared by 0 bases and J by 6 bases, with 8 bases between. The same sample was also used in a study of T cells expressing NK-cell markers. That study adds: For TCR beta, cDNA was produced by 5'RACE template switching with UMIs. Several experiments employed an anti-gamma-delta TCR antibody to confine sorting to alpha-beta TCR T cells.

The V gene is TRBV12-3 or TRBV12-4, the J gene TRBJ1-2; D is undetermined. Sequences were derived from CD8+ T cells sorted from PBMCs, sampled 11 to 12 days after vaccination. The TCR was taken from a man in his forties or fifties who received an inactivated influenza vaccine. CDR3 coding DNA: TGTGCCAGCAGTTTAGCGGGGAGGGATGGCTACACCTTC. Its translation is CASSLAGRDGYTF.